This T cell receptor beta chain was found in a study of shared clonotypes between healthy human individuals. V gave up 2 bases and J gave up 6 bases; unmatched junction bases: 4. Germline CDR1 SGHRS, CDR2 YFSETQ. The length of the CDR3 is 16 residues. This table comes from immunoSEQ multiplex PCR, and its TCRdb copy is limited to in-frame clones, with some not included. Of about 700,000 clones listed, approximately 79% are singletons. The receptor was isolated from a woman between 25 and 40 years old in good health. Sequences were obtained from memory CD4+ T cells sorted from blood. Subset noted: CD45RA-negative fraction. This chain joins TRBV5-1 and TRBJ2-1; 14 nucleotides agree with TRBD2. CDR3 sequence: CASSLGTSGRINEQFF. Here the CDR3 DNA reads TGCGCCAGCAGCTTAGGGACTAGCGGGAGAATCAATGAGCAGTTCTTC.